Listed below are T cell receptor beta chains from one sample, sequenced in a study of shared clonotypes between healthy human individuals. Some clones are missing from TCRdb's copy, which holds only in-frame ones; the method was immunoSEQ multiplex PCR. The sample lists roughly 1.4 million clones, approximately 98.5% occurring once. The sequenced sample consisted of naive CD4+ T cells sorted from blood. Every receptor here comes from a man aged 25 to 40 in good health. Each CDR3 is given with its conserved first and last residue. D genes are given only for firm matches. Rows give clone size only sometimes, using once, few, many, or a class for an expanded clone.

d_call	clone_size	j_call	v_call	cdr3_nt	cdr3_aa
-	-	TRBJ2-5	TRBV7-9	TGTGCCAGCAGCCTACAAGGGGTTCGGGAGACCCAGTACTTC	CASSLQGVRETQYF
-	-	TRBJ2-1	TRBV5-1	TGCGCCAGCAGCTTGGTGGGGACCAGATACAATGAGCAGTTCTTC	CASSLVGTRYNEQFF
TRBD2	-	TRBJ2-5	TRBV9	TGTGCCAGCAGCACCAACCCGGGACTAGCCAGGGAGACCCAGTACTTC	CASSTNPGLARETQYF
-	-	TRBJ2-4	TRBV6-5	TGTGCCAGCAGTTACTCGAAGACAGGCAACATTCAGTACTTC	CASSYSKTGNIQYF
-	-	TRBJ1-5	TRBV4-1	TGCGCCAGCAGCCAAGAGTTCAGGGGTAGCAATCAGCCCCAGCATTTT	CASSQEFRGSNQPQHF
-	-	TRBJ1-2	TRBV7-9	TGTGCCAGCAGCTTAGAGGGAGGAGGCGGCTACACCTTC	CASSLEGGGGYTF
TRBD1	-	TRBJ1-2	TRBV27	TGTGCCAGCAGTTTGGGGACAGGGTCGTATGGCTACACCTTC	CASSLGTGSYGYTF
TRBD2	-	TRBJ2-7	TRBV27	TGTGCCAGCAGACAGGGACTAGCGGGAGTTGGGGAGCAGTACTTC	CASRQGLAGVGEQYF
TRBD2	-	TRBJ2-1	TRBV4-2	TGTGCCAGCAGCCAAGATCTAGGTTGGCGGGAGATATTAAATGAGCAGTTCTTC	CASSQDLGWREILNEQFF
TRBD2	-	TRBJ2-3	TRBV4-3	TGCGCCAGCAGCCAAACGACTAGCGGGAGCATCACAGATACGCAGTATTTT	CASSQTTSGSITDTQYF
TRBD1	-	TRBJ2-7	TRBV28	TGTGCCAGCAGCTTAGTCCTTAGGGGGCTGGATTCCTACGAGCAGTACTTC	CASSLVLRGLDSYEQYF
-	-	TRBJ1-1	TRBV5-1	TGCGCCAGCAGCTTGGGCGGGGGTACTGAAGCTTTCTTT	CASSLGGGTEAFF
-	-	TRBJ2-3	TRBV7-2	TGTGCCAGCAGCTTTGCTAGCCTTGACACAGATACGCAGTATTTT	CASSFASLDTDTQYF
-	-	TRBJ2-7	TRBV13	TGTGCCAGCAGCGGCCGCCAAAGGGGATTCTACGAGCAGTACTTC	CASSGRQRGFYEQYF
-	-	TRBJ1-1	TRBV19	TGTGCCAGTAGTATAGATTGGGATGCGGCCACTGAAGCTTTCTTT	CASSIDWDAATEAFF
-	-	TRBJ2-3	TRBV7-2	TGTGCCAGCAGCCGCGGTCCGGGGGATACGCAGTATTTT	CASSRGPGDTQYF
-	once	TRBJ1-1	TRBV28	TGTGCCAGCAGTCCCTATCCTCGGGCCCGGGCTGCCCGAGCTTTCTTT	CASSPYPRARAARAFF
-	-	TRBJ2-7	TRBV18	TGTGCCAGCTCACCGTATCGGACAGAGACGGACGAGCAGTACTTC	CASSPYRTETDEQYF
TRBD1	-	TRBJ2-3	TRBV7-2	TGTGCCAGCAGCTTAGGAGGGACAGTGAGCACAGATACGCAGTATTTT	CASSLGGTVSTDTQYF
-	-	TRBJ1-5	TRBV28	TGTGCCAGCAGTTTAAACGGCCATCAGCCCCAGCATTTT	CASSLNGHQPQHF
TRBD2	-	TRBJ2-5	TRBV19	TGTGCCAGTAGGGATGGGACTAGCGGCAACAGGGAGACCCAGTACTTC	CASRDGTSGNRETQYF
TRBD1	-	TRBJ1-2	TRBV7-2	TGTGCCAGCAGCTTGTCCCGGGACAGGGATGGCTACACCTTC	CASSLSRDRDGYTF
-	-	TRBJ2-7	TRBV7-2	TGTGCCAGCAGCTTTAGCCCTAGGGGGCGGGGTAGCTCCTACGAGCAGTACTTC	CASSFSPRGRGSSYEQYF
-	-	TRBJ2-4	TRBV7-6	TGTGCCAGCAGCTTAGGGTCTGCGGGAGCCAAAAACATTCAGTACTTC	CASSLGSAGAKNIQYF
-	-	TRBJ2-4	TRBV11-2	TGTGCCAGCAGCTTAAGGGGACGAGAGGGCCTTCAGTACTTC	CASSLRGREGLQYF
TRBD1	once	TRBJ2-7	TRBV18	TGTGCCAGCTCAGTTGGGACAGAACTCTACGAGCAGTACTTC	CASSVGTELYEQYF
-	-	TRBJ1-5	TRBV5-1	TGCGCCAGCAGCCCTATGCCCATGGTCCCCGGACAAAGTCAGCCCCAGCATTTT	CASSPMPMVPGQSQPQHF
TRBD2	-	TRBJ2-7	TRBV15	TGTGCCACCAGCAGAGAATCCTCACTAGCGGCGACCTACGAGCAGTACTTC	CATSRESSLAATYEQYF
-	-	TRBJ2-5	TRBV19	TGTGCCAGTGGTAGGGAGACCCAGTACTTC	CASGRETQYF
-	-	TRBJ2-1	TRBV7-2	TGTGCCAGCAGCTCCCGAAATAGCTCCTACAATGAGCAGTTCTTC	CASSSRNSSYNEQFF
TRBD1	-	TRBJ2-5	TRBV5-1	TGCGCCAGCAGCTTAACAGGGGTGGGAGAGACCCAGTACTTC	CASSLTGVGETQYF
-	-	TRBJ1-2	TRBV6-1	TGTGCCAGCAGCCCAACAGGGAGTGGCTACACCTTC	CASSPTGSGYTF